This is a list of T cell receptor beta chains from one sample in a study of blood T cell repertoires in COVID-19. Libraries were prepared by immunoSEQ multiplex PCR; TCRdb keeps only in-frame clonotypes and omits some of them. The sample yields some 80,000 clones, approximately 82% seen once. Sequenced sample: peripheral blood. These receptors were taken from an older woman with acute or convalescent COVID-19. The CDR3 runs from the conserved cysteine through the conserved F or W. A D gene is named only where the DNA matches it firmly. Clone size is not always given. Where it is, it says once, few, many or a class for expanded clones.

cdr3_aa cdr3_nt v_call d_call clone_size j_call
CASSGGRVESPLHF TGTGCCAGCAGTGGGGGGAGGGTCGAATCACCCCTCCACTTT TRBV2 - once TRBJ1-6
CASSLVQGASYEQYF TGTGCCAGCAGTTTAGTACAGGGTGCATCCTACGAGCAGTACTTC TRBV27 - - TRBJ2-7
CASSLGLDADNEQFF TGCGCCAGCAGCTTGGGCCTTGACGCGGACAATGAGCAGTTCTTC TRBV5-1 - once TRBJ2-1
CASSADPAKNIQYF TGTGCCAGTAGTGCGGATCCGGCCAAAAACATTCAGTACTTC TRBV19 - - TRBJ2-4
CASSYRSDRDYGYTF TGTGCCAGCAGTTATCGGAGCGACAGGGACTATGGCTACACCTTC TRBV6-5 TRBD1 few TRBJ1-2
CASIRDRDTTYEQYF TGTGCCAGCATCAGGGACCGGGACACAACCTACGAGCAGTACTTC TRBV6-5 - - TRBJ2-7
CASSLAQGGSYEQYF TGTGCCAGCAGCTTAGCACAGGGGGGTTCCTACGAGCAGTACTTC TRBV7-8 TRBD1 - TRBJ2-7
CASSDSPNQPQHF TGTGCCAGCTCAGACAGTCCCAATCAGCCCCAGCATTTT TRBV6-4 - - TRBJ1-5
CASSLGGGGDRYGYTF TGTGCCAGCAGCTTAGGAGGAGGGGGGGATAGGTATGGCTACACCTTC TRBV7-2 - - TRBJ1-2
CATSDLQIQYF TGTGCCACCAGTGATTTGCAAATCCAGTATTTT TRBV24-1 - - TRBJ2-3
CASSNGLAGSYEQYF TGTGCCAGCAGCAATGGACTAGCGGGAAGCTACGAGCAGTACTTC TRBV7-8 TRBD2 - TRBJ2-7
CSASQKAFF TGCAGTGCTAGCCAGAAAGCTTTCTTT TRBV20-1 - - TRBJ1-1
CASSLFSSGGSSNEQFF TGTGCCAGCAGCTTATTTTCGTCGGGCGGGAGCAGTAATGAGCAGTTCTTC TRBV7-9 TRBD2 - TRBJ2-1
CASSLVGGSGLNYGYTF TGTGCCAGCAGCTTGGTCGGGGGATCAGGATTAAACTATGGCTACACCTTC TRBV5-4 - - TRBJ1-2
CASSQAGNTEAFF TGTGCCAGCAGCCAAGCGGGGAACACTGAAGCTTTCTTT TRBV3-1/TRBV3-2 - - TRBJ1-1
CASSRVDSLGYF TGTGCCAGCAGTCGGGTAGACAGTCTGGGTTACTTC TRBV2 - - TRBJ2-7
CASSLAGSPFETQYF TGCGCCAGCAGCTTGGCCGGGTCACCATTTGAGACCCAGTACTTC TRBV5-1 - - TRBJ2-5
CASPNRVYDEQYF TGCGCCTCCCCTAACAGGGTTTACGACGAGCAGTACTTC TRBV10-1 - few TRBJ2-7
CSVDQNEGAFF TGCAGCGTTGATCAAAACGAGGGGGCCTTCTTC TRBV29-1 TRBD1 - TRBJ2-1
CASSYRQGDTGELFF TGTGCCAGCAGTTACAGGCAGGGGGACACCGGGGAGCTGTTTTTT TRBV6-5 TRBD1 - TRBJ2-2
CASSEARGDNSPLHF TGTGCCAGCAGTGAAGCGCGGGGGGATAATTCACCCCTCCACTTT TRBV6-1 - - TRBJ1-6
CAISDPGTSGSGELFF TGTGCCATCAGTGACCCCGGGACTAGCGGGAGCGGGGAGCTGTTTTTT TRBV10-3 TRBD2 - TRBJ2-2
CASSLGFGGGDSYEQYF TGTGCCAGCAGCTTAGGATTCGGCGGGGGGGACTCCTACGAGCAGTACTTC TRBV7-9 TRBD2 - TRBJ2-7
CASSLIQAQETQYF TGTGCCAGCAGCTTGATCCAGGCCCAAGAGACCCAGTACTTC TRBV5-6 - - TRBJ2-5
CAISSAGGILNEQFF TGTGCCATCAGTTCAGCGGGAGGGATATTGAATGAGCAGTTCTTC TRBV10-3 TRBD2 many TRBJ2-1
CAISESIQGNGYTF TGTGCCATCAGTGAGTCCATTCAGGGGAATGGCTACACCTTC TRBV10-3 - few TRBJ1-2
CASSKEYGRDGDEQFF TGTGCCAGCAGCAAAGAGTACGGGAGGGACGGCGATGAGCAGTTCTTC TRBV21-1 - - TRBJ2-1
CASGSGGDSNQPQHF TGTGCCAGCGGGTCCGGTGGAGATAGCAATCAGCCCCAGCATTTT TRBV2 - - TRBJ1-5
CASSQSFWNTEAFF TGTGCCAGCAGCCAGAGCTTCTGGAACACTGAAGCTTTCTTT TRBV3-1/TRBV3-2 - once TRBJ1-1
CASSIGGDSYNEQFF TGTGCCAGTAGTATAGGGGGGGACTCCTACAATGAGCAGTTCTTC TRBV19 - - TRBJ2-1
CASSPPPDSEKYNEQFF TGTGCCAGTAGTCCCCCCCCCGATAGCGAGAAATACAATGAGCAGTTCTTC TRBV19 - - TRBJ2-1
CASSLGQVSYNEQFF TGCGCCAGCAGCTTGGGCCAGGTGTCCTACAATGAGCAGTTCTTC TRBV5-1 - - TRBJ2-1
CASSPTGGDEQFF TGTGCCAGCAGCCCCACGGGGGGAGATGAGCAGTTCTTC TRBV11-3 TRBD2 - TRBJ2-1
CASSIGTQVFAAYGYTF TGTGCCAGTAGTATAGGGACACAAGTATTCGCCGCCTATGGCTACACCTTC TRBV19 - - TRBJ1-2
CASSSTTSGSVGKYEQYF TGTGCCAGCAGCTCGACGACTAGCGGGAGTGTCGGAAAGTACGAGCAGTACTTC TRBV7-8 TRBD2 - TRBJ2-7